The 9 T cell receptor beta chains below were found in one sample sequenced in a study of shared clonotypes between healthy human individuals. Using immunoSEQ multiplex PCR, the repertoire was profiled, and TCRdb retains in-frame clones only, with some absent. The sample includes millions of clones, more than 90% seen only once; the top ten take about 0.13%. The sequenced material came from naive CD4+ T cells sorted from blood. The subset was: CD45RA+ positively selected. Source of these receptors: a man in his late teens or twenties in good health.

V and J are TRBV27 and TRBJ1-6; 8 bases fit TRBD1. This CDR3 region has 13 residues. The V gene's germline CDR1 is MNHEY and CDR2 SMNVEV (reference sequence). Trimming removed 8 bases from V and 9 bases from J; junction bases left unmatched: 6. The CDR3 is CASGGTGISPLHF. As DNA, the CDR3 is TGTGCCAGCGGGGGGACAGGAATTTCACCCCTCCACTTT.

The sample holds one count of this clone. The V call is TRBV2, the J call TRBJ2-3; 7 bases match TRBD1. With V trimmed by 4 bases and J by 0 bases, 7 bases remained unmatched. Per germline, CDR1 SNHLY and CDR2 FYNNEI. This CDR3 is 16 amino acids long. CDR3 DNA sequence: TGTGCCAGCAGTGTCCACAGGGGTTCTAGCACAGATACGCAGTATTTT. As protein: CASSVHRGSSTDTQYF.

The chain recombines TRBV21-1 with TRBJ2-1. TRBV21-1 is given as a pseudogene. The CDR3 has 18 residues. The CDR3 spells CASSKIRLGKGKPNEQFF. The CDR3 coding sequence is TGTGCCAGCAGCAAAATCAGATTGGGAAAAGGGAAACCGAATGAGCAGTTCTTC.

This clone was observed a handful of times. V and J are TRBV2 and TRBJ1-1; no reliable D call. V was clipped by 8 bases and J by 0 bases, with 10 bases between them. This CDR3 comprises 13 residues. Germline V gene data show CDR1 as SNHLY and CDR2 as FYNNEI. CDR3 in DNA: TGTGCCAGCGGTAGGTTCATGAACACTGAAGCTTTCTTT. Translated, it gives CASGRFMNTEAFF.

The sample holds one count of this clone. V and J are TRBV19 and TRBJ1-5, with D unclear. This CDR3 contains 15 residues. V was clipped by 0 bases and J by 6 bases, with 12 bases between them. Germline assignment: CDR1 LNHDA and CDR2 SQIVND (reference sequence). The CDR3 bases are TGTGCCAGTAGTATAGAACTTCCAGGTCCTCAGCCCCAGCATTTT. It encodes CASSIELPGPQPQHF.

CDR3 sequence (DNA): TGTGCCAGATCCCGGGGGGCGGGAGGCCGCTCCTACAATGAGCAGTTCTTC. It translates to CARSRGAGGRSYNEQFF. This sequence joins TRBV30 and TRBJ2-1; 8 nucleotides agree with TRBD2. The CDR3 consists of 17 residues. Germline V lookup: CDR1 GTSNPN, CDR2 SVGIG (reference sequence). V lost 8 bases to trimming and J lost 0 bases; unmatched junction nucleotides: 15.

CDR3 loop: CASSQGLVASTDTQYF. CDR3 sequence (DNA): TGTGCCAGCAGCCAAGGACTAGTAGCTAGCACAGATACGCAGTATTTT. The chain is built from TRBV7-2 and TRBJ2-3; 7 bases align to TRBD2. With V trimmed by 5 bases and J by 0 bases, 8 bases remained unmatched. The CDR3 is 16 residues long. Looked up from germline, CDR1 is SGHTA and CDR2 is FQGNSA.

A word on this clone: Other DNA sequences within the sample encode an identical CDR3. V gene TRBV5-1 combines with J gene TRBJ1-1; D remains unclear. Trimming pared 4 bases from V and 0 bases from J, leaving 7 bases between. The CDR3 is 13 amino acids. Germline-derived CDR1 and CDR2 are SGHRS and YFSETQ. The CDR3 sequence: CASSPSLNTEAFF. The DNA of the CDR3 is TGCGCCAGCAGCCCATCGTTGAACACTGAAGCTTTCTTT.

The chain joins TRBV30 to TRBJ2-1; D gene ambiguous. Germline loops: CDR1 GTSNPN, CDR2 SVGIG (reference sequence). The CDR3 runs 14 residues. V lost 2 bases, J lost 2 bases, and 10 bases lay in between. CDR3 protein: CAWSFSVTYNEQFF. In DNA, the CDR3 is TGTGCCTGGAGTTTTTCGGTAACCTACAATGAGCAGTTCTTC. The full variable domain, its missing parts supplied by reference TRBV30 and TRBJ2-1, is SQTIHQWPATLVQPVGSPLSLECTVEGTSNPNLYWYRQAAGRGLQLLFYSVGIGQISSEVPQNLSASRPQDRQFILSSKKLLLSDSGFYLCAWSFSVTYNEQFFGPGTRLTVL.